A single TCR beta chain is shown here with its context. TCRdb keeps only in-frame clones here, not all; method: immunoSEQ multiplex PCR. The table has 130,000 to 150,000 clones, roughly 83% seen once. The data stem from a study of cytotoxic CD8 clonotypes in ibrutinib-treated CLL. This TCR was sampled from a human donor with chronic lymphocytic leukemia. The sample was PBMCs, taken after 12 months of ibrutinib treatment.

The DNA for the CDR3 is TGTGCCAGCAGTTTAGTCGGACAGGGAAGTACAGATACGCAGTATTTT. Its protein product is CASSLVGQGSTDTQYF. This chain connects TRBV28 to TRBJ2-3, with 8 bases identical to TRBD1. CDR1 and CDR2 from the germline V gene are MDHEN and SYDVKM. Trimming at V came to 2 bases and at J to 3 bases, leaving 7 bases not matched to a gene. There are 16 residues in the CDR3.